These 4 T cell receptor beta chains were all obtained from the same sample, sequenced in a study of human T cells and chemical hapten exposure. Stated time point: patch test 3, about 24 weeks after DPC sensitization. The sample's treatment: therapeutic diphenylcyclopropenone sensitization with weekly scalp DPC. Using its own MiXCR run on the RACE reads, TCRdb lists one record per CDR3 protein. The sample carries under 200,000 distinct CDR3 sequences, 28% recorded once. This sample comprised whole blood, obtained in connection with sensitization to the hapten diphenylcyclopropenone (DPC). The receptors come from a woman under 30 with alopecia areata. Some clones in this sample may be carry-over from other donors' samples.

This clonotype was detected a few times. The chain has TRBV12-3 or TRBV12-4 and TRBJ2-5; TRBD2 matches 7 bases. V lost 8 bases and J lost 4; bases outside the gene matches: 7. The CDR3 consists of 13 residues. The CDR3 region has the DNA TGTGCCAGCTGCTCGGGGGGTTTAGAGACCCAGTACTTC. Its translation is CASCSGGLETQYF.

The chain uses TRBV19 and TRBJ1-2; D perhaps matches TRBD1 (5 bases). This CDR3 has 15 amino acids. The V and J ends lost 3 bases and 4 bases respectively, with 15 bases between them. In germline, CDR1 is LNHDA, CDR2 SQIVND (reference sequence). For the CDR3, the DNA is TGTGCCAGTAGTATGACGCAGGGTCCCTTCTATGGCTACACCTTC. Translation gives CASSMTQGPFYGYTF.

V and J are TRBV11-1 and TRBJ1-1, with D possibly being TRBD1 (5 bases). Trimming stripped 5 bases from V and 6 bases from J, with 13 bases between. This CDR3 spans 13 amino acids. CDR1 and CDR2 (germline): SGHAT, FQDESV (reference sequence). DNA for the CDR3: TGTGCCAGCAGCCCTCAGGGTTTTTCTGAAGCTTTCTTT. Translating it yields CASSPQGFSEAFF. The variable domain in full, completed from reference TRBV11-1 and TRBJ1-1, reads EAEVAQSPRYKITEKSQAVAFWCDPISGHATLYWYRQILGQGPELLVQFQDESVVDDSQLPKDRFSAERLKGVDSTLKIQPAELGDSAMYLCASSPQGFSEAFFGQGTRLTVV.

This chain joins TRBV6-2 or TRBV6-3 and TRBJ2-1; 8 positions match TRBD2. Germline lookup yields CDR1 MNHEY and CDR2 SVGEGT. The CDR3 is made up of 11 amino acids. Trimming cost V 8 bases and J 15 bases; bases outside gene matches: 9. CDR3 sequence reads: CASRTSIYRFF. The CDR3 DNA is TGTGCCAGCCGGACTAGCATTTATAGGTTCTTC.